These 14 T cell receptor beta chains were sequenced from one sample in a study of cytomegalovirus exposure and HLA in healthy donors (TCRdb year 2017). The library came from the immunoSEQ multiplex PCR assay. A mixture of 60 forward primers for TCR Vbeta segments and 13 reverse primers for TCR Jbeta segments was used in the multiplex PCR. The table was pulled from immuneACCESS by TCRdb, which kept in-frame rearrangements only. Such tables lose some clones; where checked, under half of the loss comes from unresolved V genes, and the rest has no known cause. The sample has around 130,000 clones on record, over 70% of them singletons. Over 2% of the sample goes to the ten largest clones. The sample comprised PBMCs. These receptors were taken from a woman aged 40-49 years in good health and CMV-seropositive.

The rearrangement joins TRBV11-1 to TRBJ2-2; no reliable D call. CDR1 and CDR2 from the germline V gene are SGHAT and FQDESV (reference sequence). V shed 2 bases and J shed 1 base, with 11 bases lying between them. This CDR3 contains 16 residues. The CDR3 sequence: CASSLKQTLNTGELFF. The CDR3 nucleotides are TGTGCCAGCAGCTTAAAACAAACGTTGAACACCGGGGAGCTGTTTTTT. The full variable domain, rest sourced from reference TRBV11-1 and TRBJ2-2, is EAEVAQSPRYKITEKSQAVAFWCDPISGHATLYWYRQILGQGPELLVQFQDESVVDDSQLPKDRFSAERLKGVDSTLKIQPAELGDSAMYLCASSLKQTLNTGELFFGEGSRLTVL.

This chain joins TRBV19 and TRBJ2-1; 7 bases match TRBD2. Germline values: CDR1 LNHDA, CDR2 SQIVND (reference sequence). The CDR3 loop spans 16 amino acids. With V trimmed by 5 bases and J by 1 base, 8 bases remained unmatched. CDR3 in amino acids: CASSWDGGISYNEQFF. As DNA, the CDR3 is TGTGCCAGTAGTTGGGACGGGGGGATTTCCTACAATGAGCAGTTCTTC.

CDR3 nucleotides: TGTGCCAGCAGCGTTCTAGCGGGGGGCACAGATACGCAGTATTTT. Its protein is CASSVLAGGTDTQYF. V usage is TRBV7-3 and J usage is TRBJ2-3; TRBD2 aligns across 10 bases. Per germline, CDR1 SGHTA and CDR2 FQGTGA. J gave up 1 base and V 5 bases, and 3 bases lay outside the gene matches. The CDR3 sequence is 15 residues long.

The chain is built from TRBV9 and TRBJ1-6; TRBD1 is a possible D gene (6 bases). Germline assignment: CDR1 SGDLS and CDR2 YYNGEE. V shed 4 bases and J shed 4 bases, with 9 bases lying between them. This CDR3 contains 14 residues. CDR3 nucleotides: TGTGCCAGCAGCAGGGACACTTATAATTCACCCCTCCACTTT. This translates into CASSRDTYNSPLHF.

The rearrangement joins TRBV19 to TRBJ1-1, with TRBD1 matching over 10 bases. Germline V gene data show CDR1 as LNHDA and CDR2 as SQIVND (reference sequence). CDR3 size: 18 residues. V shed 3 bases and J 0 bases; nucleotides not matched to a gene: 10. CDR3 loop: CASSIWTGGPSMNTEAFF. The CDR3 coding sequence is TGTGCCAGTAGTATTTGGACAGGGGGGCCCTCCATGAACACTGAAGCTTTCTTT.

The chain couples TRBV19 to TRBJ2-3; 9 nucleotides align to TRBD2. Germline-derived CDR1 and CDR2 are LNHDA and SQIVND (reference sequence). V lost 6 bases and J lost 3; bases outside the gene matches: 10. The length of the CDR3 is 16 residues. CDR3 in amino acids: CASRSKAGGTTDTQYF. The CDR3 DNA reads as TGTGCCAGTAGGTCGAAGGCGGGGGGGACAACAGATACGCAGTATTTT.

The chain has TRBV5-4 and TRBJ2-3; 15 nucleotides agree with TRBD2. V was clipped by 0 bases and J by 5 bases; unmatched bases: 10. Germline V gives CDR1 SGHNT, CDR2 YYREEE (reference sequence). The CDR3 is made up of 19 amino acids. CDR3 DNA: TGTGCCAGCAGCTTGGGGGGGACTGGGACTAGCGGGAGGAGAGATACGCAGTATTTT. This codes for CASSLGGTGTSGRRDTQYF.

CDR3 region: CASRNRPDTEAFF. The CDR3, as DNA: TGTGCCAGCAGAAACAGGCCGGACACTGAAGCTTTCTTT. This rearrangement joins TRBV6-5 to TRBJ1-1; possible D gene TRBD1, 5 bases. This CDR3 comprises 13 residues. V shed 6 bases and J shed 3 bases, with 11 bases lying between them. Germline CDR1 and CDR2: MNHEY and SVGAGI.

The V gene is TRBV29-1, the J gene TRBJ2-3, with TRBD1 matching over 7 bases. The CDR3 has 14 amino acids. The trim removed 6 bases at V and 5 bases at J, leaving 11 bases unmatched. Germline V gene data show CDR1 as SQVTM and CDR2 as ANQGSEA. The DNA for the CDR3 is TGCAGCGTCAACGTGCGACAGGGAATAGATACGCAGTATTTT. Protein product: CSVNVRQGIDTQYF.

This clone was picked up one time. The rearrangement uses TRBV20-1 and TRBJ2-3; D gene uncertain. V dropped 3 bases and J dropped 4 bases, with 5 bases sitting between them. This CDR3 has 11 amino acids. Germline V gene sequence: CDR1 DFQATT, CDR2 SNEGSKA (reference sequence). The DNA of the CDR3 is TGCAGTGCTAGTTTAGCAGATACGCAGTATTTT. Protein sequence: CSASLADTQYF.

This rearrangement joins TRBV18 to TRBJ2-6; D possibly corresponds to TRBD1 (6 bases). The germline gives CDR1 KGHSH, CDR2 LQKENI. With 0 bases removed from V and 0 bases from J, the gap between germline ends came to 12 bases. CDR3 length: 18 amino acids. The CDR3 sequence: CASSPPGARSSGANVLTF. The CDR3 DNA is TGTGCCAGCTCACCACCGGGGGCCCGGTCCTCTGGGGCCAACGTCCTGACTTTC.

This rearrangement joins TRBV7-2 to TRBJ1-6; a possible D gene is TRBD1 (5 bases). Trimming left V 1 base short and J 5 bases short, with 12 bases between. Germline V gene sequence: CDR1 SGHTA, CDR2 FQGNSA. The CDR3 loop spans 16 amino acids. CDR3 region: CASSLVTVSNNSPLHF. CDR3 sequence (DNA): TGTGCCAGCAGCTTAGTGACAGTCTCAAATAATTCACCCCTCCACTTT.

The chain combines TRBV9 with TRBJ2-3, with a possible D match to TRBD1 (7 bases). Trimming took off 0 bases at V and 4 bases at J, with 24 bases between the two ends. CDR1 and CDR2 from the germline V gene are SGDLS and YYNGEE. CDR3 length: 19 amino acids. The CDR3 DNA follows: TGTGCCAGCAGCGTAGGGAGACAGGGCCTGACTAGGTGGGCAGATACGCAGTATTTT. Protein product: CASSVGRQGLTRWADTQYF. The full variable domain, with the rest looked up from reference TRBV9 and TRBJ2-3, is DSGVTQTPKHLITATGQRVTLRCSPRSGDLSVYWYQQSLDQGLQFLIQYYNGEERAKGNILERFSAQQFPDLHSELNLSSLELGDSALYFCASSVGRQGLTRWADTQYFGPGTRLTVL.

Only a few counts were recorded for this clone. The chain employs TRBV4-3 and TRBJ1-1; D gene ambiguous. The V end was cut by 3 bases, the J end by 5 bases, with 13 bases between. Germline CDR1 reads LGHNA; CDR2 reads YSLEER. The CDR3 totals 14 residues. CDR3 in DNA: TGCGCCAGCAGCCAGGGCAGGTCTCGGACTGAAGCTTTCTTT. This sequence encodes CASSQGRSRTEAFF.